Below, 22 T cell receptor beta chains from the same sample are listed, as sequenced in a study of glioma-infiltrating T cells. Amplification of TCR alpha and beta CDR3 regions from RNA used iRepertoire nested multiplex PCR. TCRdb recomputed calls from the multiplex PCR reads with MiXCR, one row per CDR3 protein. The table lists 150,000 or so distinct CDR3 sequences, about 39% of them singletons, with more than 15% in the top ten. The sequencing sample was made of glioma tissue, nonneoplastic brain tissue, or PBMCs (not recorded which). These receptor sequences come from a human donor with low-grade glioma or glioblastoma, undergoing nonglioma brain surgery, or in good health (not recorded which).

Here the CDR3 reads CASSFLRERVRNTQYF. In DNA, the CDR3 is TGTGCCAGCAGTTTTTTGCGGGAGAGGGTCCGCAATACGCAGTATTTT. This chain connects TRBV6-5 to TRBJ2-3; 7 nucleotides align to TRBD2. V lost 4 bases and J lost 7; bases outside the gene matches: 14. The germline CDR1 and CDR2 sequences are MNHEY and SVGAGI. The length of the CDR3 is 16 residues.

CDR3 sequence reads: CASSSRQGYYNEQFF. The CDR3 nucleotides are TGTGCCAGCAGTAGCCGACAGGGGTACTACAATGAGCAGTTCTTC. The V and J genes are TRBV12-3 or TRBV12-4 and TRBJ2-1; 8 bases align to TRBD1. This CDR3 is built from 15 residues. V shed 5 bases, J shed 3 bases, and the junction held 6 bases outside the gene matches.

Remarks on this clonotype: One end of the junction fails to match germline, which may point to a read error. J is TRBJ1-1 and V is TRBV28; D uncertain. Germline CDR1 MDHEN, CDR2 SYDVKM. The CDR3 is 13 amino acids. CDR3: CAISDRAGTEAFF. The CDR3 coding sequence is TGTGCCATCAGTGATAGGGCGGGGACTGAAGCTTTCTTT.

V is TRBV28 and J is TRBJ1-1; the D gene is possibly TRBD1 (6 bases). The CDR3 runs 14 residues. Trimming shortened V by 5 bases and J by 1 base, and 11 bases separated the two germline ends. CDR1 MDHEN and CDR2 SYDVKM come from the germline V gene. CDR3 sequence reads: CASSTTGGNTEAFF. CDR3 in DNA: TGTGCCAGCAGTACGACAGGTGGGAACACTGAAGCTTTCTTT.

This clonotype has a handful of counts. The chain combines TRBV28 with TRBJ2-7; D remains ambiguous. Trimming left V 5 bases short and J 4 bases short, with 9 bases between. The CDR3 is 12 amino acids. The germline V gene encodes CDR1 MDHEN and CDR2 SYDVKM. The CDR3 reads CASSTRRYEQYF. The DNA for the CDR3 is TGTGCCAGCAGTACACGGAGATACGAGCAGTACTTC.

Worth noting for this clonotype: Since a much larger clone is just one base distant, this may be a read error. The rearrangement uses TRBV15 and TRBJ2-1; 10 nucleotides line up with TRBD2. Germline values: CDR1 LNHNV, CDR2 YYDKDF (reference sequence). The length of the CDR3 is 15 residues. In nucleotides, the CDR3 is TGTGCCACCAGCATTAGGACTAGCGGATACAATGGGCAGTTCTTC. This sequence encodes CATSIRTSGYNGQFF.

This chain joins TRBV28 and TRBJ2-7, with 11 bases fitting TRBD2. CDR1 MDHEN and CDR2 SYDVKM come from the germline V gene. After removal of 0 bases from V and 2 bases from J, the junction contained 3 bases not matched to a gene. The CDR3 has 16 amino acids. CDR3 nucleotides: TGTGCCAGCAGTTTATGGACTAGCGGGGATACCTACGAGCAGTACTTC. This gives the protein CASSLWTSGDTYEQYF.

Comments on this clonotype: With a much larger clone just one base away, this may be a read error. CDR3 amino acids: CAISGGPSQPQHF. In DNA, the CDR3 is TGTGCCATCAGTGGGGGCCCTAGTCAGCCCCAGCATTTT. The V gene is TRBV10-3, the J gene TRBJ1-5; D possibly corresponds to TRBD1 (5 bases). CDR1 and CDR2 from the germline V gene are ENHRY and SYGVKD. CDR3 length: 13 amino acids. V was clipped by 4 bases and J by 6 bases, with 10 bases between them.

The chain uses TRBV27 and TRBJ1-1; D gene unclear. The germline V gene has CDR1 MNHEY and CDR2 SMNVEV (reference sequence). V gave up 6 bases and J gave up 5 bases, with 13 bases separating them. The CDR3 consists of 13 residues. The CDR3 protein is CASRDGVGTEAFF. The CDR3 bases are TGTGCCAGCAGGGACGGGGTCGGGACTGAAGCTTTCTTT.

This clonotype was seen a few times. This sequence joins TRBV28 and TRBJ1-2; 7 nucleotides line up with TRBD1. Germline V gene data show CDR1 as MDHEN and CDR2 as SYDVKM. The CDR3 contains 15 residues. With 5 bases clipped from V and 0 bases from J, the junction kept 6 bases outside the gene matches. The CDR3 loop is CASSAQGQSNYGYTF. CDR3 sequence (DNA): TGTGCCAGCAGTGCCCAGGGACAGTCTAACTATGGCTACACCTTC.

This chain joins TRBV6-1 and TRBJ2-5, with D perhaps TRBD1 (5 bases). The CDR3 runs 14 residues. Germline-derived CDR1 and CDR2 are MNHNS and SASEGT. V was cut by 6 bases and J by 6 bases, with 17 bases left in between. The CDR3 DNA sequence: TGTGCCAGCAGCTCGGCGCAGCTGGACAAGACCCAGTACTTC. It codes for CASSSAQLDKTQYF.

With regard to this clonotype: This may be a read error, as it is one base from a much larger clone. The chain is built from TRBV25-1 and TRBJ1-1; maybe TRBD1 (6 bases). V lost 6 bases to trimming and J lost 5 bases, with 16 bases between them. This CDR3 has 14 residues. CDR1 is MGHDK, CDR2 SYGVNS, per germline. The CDR3 region has the DNA TGTGCCAGCAGAGTTACAGGGTATGGAACTGAAGCTTTCTTT. This translates into CASRVTGYGTEAFF. The full variable domain, completed using reference TRBV25-1 and TRBJ1-1, is EADIYQTPRYLVIGTGKKITLECSQTMGHDKMYWYQQDPGMELHLIHYSYGVNSTEKGDLSSESTVSRIRTEHFPLTLESARPSHTSQYLCASRVTGYGTEAFFGQGTRLTVV.

This clonotype was recorded a few times. The V gene is TRBV20-1, the J gene TRBJ2-3, with D possibly being TRBD2 (5 bases). The CDR3 contains 14 residues. The germline gives CDR1 DFQATT, CDR2 SNEGSKA (reference sequence). The V gene lost 1 base and the J gene lost 4 bases, with 12 bases spanning the gap. CDR3: CSARVSVEADTQYF. Written as DNA, the CDR3 is TGCAGTGCTAGAGTTTCGGTGGAGGCAGATACGCAGTATTTT.

The sample holds a few counts of this clonotype. The chain is built from TRBV19 and TRBJ1-2; perhaps TRBD1 as D (5 bases). V lost 3 bases and J 4 bases, leaving 9 bases between the germline ends. CDR3 length: 13 amino acids. Germline CDR1 and CDR2: LNHDA and SQIVND (reference sequence). Here the CDR3 DNA reads TGTGCCAGTAGTATGACAGCGTTCTATGGCTACACCTTC. Protein: CASSMTAFYGYTF.

The CDR3, as DNA: TGCGCCAGCAGCCAGACTAGCGGGAGGTATGAGCAGTTCTTC. This sequence encodes CASSQTSGRYEQFF. The V call is TRBV5-1, the J call TRBJ2-1, with 13 bases that match TRBD2. The V segment lost 4 bases and the J segment 8 bases; nucleotides outside the gene matches: 3. There are 14 residues in the CDR3. CDR1 SGHRS and CDR2 YFSETQ come from the germline V gene.

Concerning this clonotype itself: Germline and junction disagree at one end, which may indicate a read error. This chain uses TRBV6-5 with TRBJ2-5, with D uncertain. The germline CDR1 and CDR2 sequences are MNHEY and SVGAGI. The CDR3 extends over 13 amino acids. CDR3 bases: TGTTCCAGCAGTTACTACGGCCCCCAGACCCAGTACTTC. Translated, it gives CSSSYYGPQTQYF.

This clonotype was detected only a few times. Its ends do not fully match the called genes, so a read error is possible. The V call is TRBV7-2, the J call TRBJ2-1; 11 bases are a match to TRBD2. CDR1 and CDR2 (germline): SGHTA, FQGNSA. The CDR3 is 14 residues long. CDR3 in DNA: TGTGCCCGCAGCCCCAGACTAGCGGGATTCGAGCAGTTCTTC. Amino acid sequence: CARSPRLAGFEQFF. Using reference TRBV7-2 and TRBJ2-1 for the parts outside the CDR3, the full variable domain is GAGVSQSPSNKVTEKGKDVELRCDPISGHTALYWYRQSLGQGLEFLIYFQGNSAPDKSGLPSDRFSAERTGGSVSTLTIQRTQQEDSAVYLCARSPRLAGFEQFFGPGTRLTVL.

The chain is built from TRBV24-1 and TRBJ1-5; no clear D. The V and J ends lost 3 bases and 3 bases respectively, with 2 bases between them. CDR1 is KGHDR, CDR2 SFDVKD, per germline. The CDR3 runs to 12 residues. CDR3: CATSDPNQPQHF. The CDR3 bases are TGTGCCACCAGTGATCCCAATCAGCCCCAGCATTTT.

This clonotype was seen only a few times. V and J are TRBV3-1 and TRBJ1-1; TRBD1 might be the D (6 bases). This CDR3 contains 14 residues. The germline V and J ends were trimmed by 4 bases and 1 base, with 10 bases remaining between them. CDR1 LGHDT and CDR2 YNNKEL come from the germline V gene (reference sequence). CDR3 loop: CASSPGQKNTEAFF. The CDR3 coding sequence is TGTGCCAGCAGCCCGGGACAAAAGAACACTGAAGCTTTCTTT.

This clonotype appeared once. V gene TRBV12-3 or TRBV12-4 combines with J gene TRBJ2-5; 10 nucleotides align to TRBD2. This CDR3 is built from 14 residues. Germline trimming cut 4 bases from V and 5 bases from J; bases unmatched to any gene: 4. The CDR3 region is CASSSAGGHETQYF. Written as DNA, the CDR3 is TGTGCCAGCAGTTCAGCGGGGGGGCATGAGACCCAGTACTTC.

This clonotype was detected only a few times. V and J are TRBV19 and TRBJ2-1, with 9 nucleotides matching TRBD2. V trimming: 5 bases; J trimming: 4 bases; junction bases outside the gene matches: 9. This CDR3 comprises 16 residues. The V gene's germline CDR1 is LNHDA and CDR2 SQIVND (reference sequence). In nucleotides, the CDR3 is TGTGCCAGTAGTTCCCGACTAGCGGACCGGTACAATGAGCAGTTCTTC. It translates to CASSSRLADRYNEQFF.

In its sample, this clonotype was seen many times. The V gene is TRBV6-1, the J gene TRBJ2-1; 10 positions match TRBD2. The CDR3 extends over 15 amino acids. V shed 7 bases, J shed 6 bases, and the junction held 9 bases outside the gene matches. Looked up from germline, CDR1 is MNHNS and CDR2 is SASEGT. The CDR3 here is CASNRLAGGSNEQFF. The CDR3 nucleotides are TGTGCCAGCAACCGATTAGCGGGAGGATCCAATGAGCAGTTCTTC.